This T cell receptor beta chain was recorded in a study of blood T cells in healthy people across ages. Whole-study results and caveats: Per million T cells, TCR beta diversity dropped about linearly as age rose.

The individuals who served as donors were healthy Caucasians living in Russia, aged roughly 6 to 90. This clonotype came up a few times. The antigen is undetermined. It was with a sample-barcoded 5' primer and a J-beta primer mix that a second PCR of roughly 7 to 12 cycles was run. TCRdb re-derived calls from the 5' RACE reads in MiXCR, one entry per CDR3 protein. The data contain roughly 800,000 distinct CDR3 sequences, more than 25% of them singletons. In addition, the sample was reused for a study of T cells of mothers and their children. From that paper: It was related mother-child pairs that showed slightly higher overlap than unrelated pairs, without reaching significance.

The sequence came from a boy younger than 18 in good health. Material for sequencing was blood.

The CDR3 loop reads CASSPRLAGNPTGELFF. The CDR3 coding sequence is TGTGCCAGCAGCCCCAGACTAGCGGGGAACCCCACCGGGGAGCTGTTTTTT. V and J are TRBV3-1 and TRBJ2-2; 11 bases map to TRBD2. Germline values: CDR1 LGHDT, CDR2 YNNKEL (reference sequence). After removal of 4 bases from V and 4 bases from J, the junction contained 8 bases not matched to a gene. The CDR3 is 17 residues long.